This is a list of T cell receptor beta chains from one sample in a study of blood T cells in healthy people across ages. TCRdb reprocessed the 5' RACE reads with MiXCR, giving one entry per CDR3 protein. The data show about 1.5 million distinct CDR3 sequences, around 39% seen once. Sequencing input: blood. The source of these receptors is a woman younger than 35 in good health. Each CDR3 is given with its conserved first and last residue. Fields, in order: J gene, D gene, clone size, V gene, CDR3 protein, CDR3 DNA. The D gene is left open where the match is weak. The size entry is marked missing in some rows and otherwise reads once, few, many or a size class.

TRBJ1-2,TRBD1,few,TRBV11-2,CASSYRQGPYGYTF,TGTGCCAGCAGCTACCGACAGGGCCCCTATGGCTACACCTTC
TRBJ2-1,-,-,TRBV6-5,CASSLNGNEQFF,TGTGCCAGCAGTTTGAACGGCAATGAGCAGTTCTTC
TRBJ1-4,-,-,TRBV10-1,CASSSTINEKLFF,TGCGCCAGCAGTTCGACCATCAATGAAAAACTGTTTTTT
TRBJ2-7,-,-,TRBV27,CASTPLAGPTYEQYF,TGTGCCAGCACCCCTCTTGCTGGTCCCACCTACGAGCAGTACTTC
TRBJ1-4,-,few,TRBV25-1,CASSLSFGGTNEKLFF,TGTGCCAGCAGCCTAAGTTTTGGGGGAACTAATGAAAAACTGTTTTTT
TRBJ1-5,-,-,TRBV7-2,CASSLDFYSNQPQHF,TGTGCCAGCAGCTTGGACTTCTATAGCAATCAGCCCCAGCATTTT
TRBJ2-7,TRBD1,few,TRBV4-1,CASSQGQGLPYEQYF,TGCGCCAGCAGCCAAGGACAGGGTCTTCCCTACGAGCAGTACTTC
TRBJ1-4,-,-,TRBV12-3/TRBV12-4,CASSRDIGRGLFF,TGTGCCAGCAGCCGAGATATAGGGAGAGGGCTGTTTTTT
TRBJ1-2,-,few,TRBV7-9,CASSLGTPLGYGYTF,TGTGCCAGCAGCTTAGGGACACCCCTAGGCTATGGCTACACCTTC
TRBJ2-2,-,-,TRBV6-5,CASSYPRRGTGELFF,TGTGCCAGCAGTTACCCCCGACGGGGCACCGGGGAGCTGTTTTTT
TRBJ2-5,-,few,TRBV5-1,CASSSTQGRETQYF,TGCGCCAGCAGCTCGACGCAGGGAAGAGAGACCCAGTACTTC
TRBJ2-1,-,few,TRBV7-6,CASSLNPQTGSYNEQFF,TGTGCCAGCAGCTTAAACCCGCAAACGGGATCCTACAATGAGCAGTTCTTC
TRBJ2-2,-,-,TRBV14,CASSVQNTGELFF,TGTGCCAGCAGCGTGCAAAACACCGGGGAGCTGTTTTTT
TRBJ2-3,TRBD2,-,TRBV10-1,CATGLAGGDTQYF,TGCGCCACCGGACTAGCGGGAGGAGATACGCAGTATTTT
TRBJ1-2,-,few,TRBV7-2,CASSLAPDRGTATNYGYTF,TGTGCCAGCAGCTTAGCCCCAGACCGAGGGACGGCCACTAACTATGGCTACACCTTC
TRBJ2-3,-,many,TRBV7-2,CASSLDRTGVDTQYF,TGTGCCAGCAGCTTAGACCGGACGGGTGTAGATACGCAGTATTTT
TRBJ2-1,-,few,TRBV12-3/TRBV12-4,CASRPGPLRNEQFF,TGTGCCAGCAGGCCGGGACCACTCCGCAATGAGCAGTTCTTC
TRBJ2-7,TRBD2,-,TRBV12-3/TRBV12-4,CPSSLAGVTEQYF,TGTCCCAGCAGCCTAGCGGGGGTAACCGAGCAGTACTTC
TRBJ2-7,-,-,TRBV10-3,CAISRGAGAYEQYF,TGTGCCATCAGTCGGGGGGCAGGAGCCTACGAGCAGTACTTC
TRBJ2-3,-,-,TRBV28,CASISLGDTQYF,TGTGCCAGCATTAGCCTTGGAGATACGCAGTATTTT
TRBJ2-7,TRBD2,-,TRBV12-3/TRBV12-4,CASTSGSGGTSSYEQYF,TGTGCCAGCACCTCGGGTAGCGGGGGGACTAGCTCCTACGAGCAGTACTTC
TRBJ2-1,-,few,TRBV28,CASKNFRDSDYEQFF,TGTGCCAGCAAGAACTTCCGGGACTCCGACTATGAGCAGTTCTTC
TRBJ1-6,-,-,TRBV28,CASNSGPTYNSPLHF,TGTGCCAGCAATTCGGGGCCAACCTATAATTCACCCCTCCACTTT
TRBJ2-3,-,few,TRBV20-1,CSARVLRLPTDTQYF,TGCAGTGCTAGGGTATTACGCTTACCCACAGATACGCAGTATTTT